A single T cell receptor (beta chain) is shown here with its context. This sample is part of a study of blood T cell repertoires in COVID-19. Study overall: Samples came from the United States, Italy and Spain, spanning acute and convalescent COVID-19. The analysed material was cDNA or gDNA that came from T cells, B-cell-depleted T cells, or PBMCs.

With 4 bases removed from V and 4 bases from J, the gap between germline ends came to 10 bases. Germline V lookup: CDR1 SGHRS, CDR2 YFSETQ. CDR3 length: 13 residues. Per the authors' pipeline: Cell counts per sample came from amplifying reference gene primers. Generated by immunoSEQ multiplex PCR, the TCRdb table keeps only in-frame clones and is missing some. V and J calls and clone size are given by that table; D and trimming were obtained from the DNA. The table lists about 160,000 clones, over 75% of them singletons. The clonotype was recovered from a man in his 60s with active or convalescent COVID-19. Sequencing was done on a sample of peripheral blood. The V and J genes are TRBV5-1 and TRBJ2-3; D might be TRBD1 (5 bases). The CDR3 region is CASSHGAPDTQYF. In DNA form, the CDR3 reads TGCGCCAGCAGCCATGGGGCCCCAGATACGCAGTATTTT.